Below, 27 T cell receptor beta chains from the same sample are listed, as sequenced in a study of T-cell reconstitution after alpha-beta-depleted transplantation in children. Unique molecular identifiers featured in how the TCRbeta library was prepared. One entry per CDR3 protein results from TCRdb running MiXCR on the PCR reads. The table has 100,000 or so distinct CDR3 sequences, around 6.1% seen once. Sequences were derived from PBMCs, mostly from graft donor cells, sampled 60 days after TCRalphabeta/CD19-depleted stem cell transplant. All receptors come from a female patient aged 2-9 years who had a stem cell transplant for Fanconi anemia, so the T cells may come from the graft donor.

The V call is TRBV4-1, the J call TRBJ2-2; 13 nucleotides agree with TRBD2. The CDR3 runs to 18 residues. V trimming: 2 bases; J trimming: 4 bases; junction bases outside the gene matches: 7. Germline V gives CDR1 MGHRA, CDR2 YSYEKL. The CDR3 DNA sequence: TGCGCCAGCAGCCAAAGACTAGCGGGAGGTACAGTCACCGGGGAGCTGTTTTTT. This gives the protein CASSQRLAGGTVTGELFF.

This clonotype has ten or more counts. The J gene is TRBJ2-1, the V gene TRBV6-5; TRBD2 is a possible D gene (6 bases). The CDR3 spans 12 residues. Germline loops: CDR1 MNHEY, CDR2 SVGAGI. Deletions cut 10 bases from V and 6 bases from J, with 13 bases between. In DNA, the CDR3 is TGTGCCACTCAAACTAGCATCAATGAGCAGTTCTTC. Translation: CATQTSINEQFF.

This clonotype occurred a few times. The V and J genes are TRBV19 and TRBJ2-1; tentatively, D is TRBD1 or TRBD2 (5 bases each). The CDR3 extends over 14 amino acids. The germline V and J ends were trimmed by 10 bases and 7 bases, with 20 bases remaining between them. Looked up from germline, CDR1 is LNHDA and CDR2 is SQIVND (reference sequence). Here the CDR3 reads CATTRAEGINEQFF. The CDR3 DNA is TGTGCCACCACCCGTGCAGAGGGGATAAATGAGCAGTTCTTC.

This clonotype showed up many times. This chain links TRBV7-2 with TRBJ2-1; D may be TRBD1 (6 bases). CDR3 size: 14 residues. Germline-derived CDR1 and CDR2 are SGHTA and FQGNSA. V dropped 0 bases and J dropped 11 bases, with 14 bases sitting between them. The DNA of the CDR3 is TGTGCCAGCAGCTTAGCCAGGGGAGAACACAAGCAGTTCTTC. Its protein is CASSLARGEHKQFF.

At least ten counts were recorded for this clonotype. The V gene is TRBV5-1, the J gene TRBJ2-7; D gene unclear. Germline loops: CDR1 SGHRS, CDR2 YFSETQ. V was shortened by 0 bases and J by 4 bases, with 8 bases between the two germline ends. The CDR3 extends over 13 amino acids. CDR3 region: CASSLVSEYEQYF. The DNA for the CDR3 is TGCGCCAGCAGCTTGGTGTCAGAGTACGAGCAGTACTTC.

This clonotype was seen many times. V gene TRBV28 combines with J gene TRBJ2-7; D uncertain. V dropped 2 bases and J dropped 6 bases, with 8 bases sitting between them. The CDR3 is 12 residues long. Germline V gene sequence: CDR1 MDHEN, CDR2 SYDVKM. In DNA form, the CDR3 reads TGTGCCAGCAGTTTAATGTCGAGCGAGCAGTACTTC. Translated: CASSLMSSEQYF.

The chain employs TRBV5-1 and TRBJ2-7; no clear D. V lost 1 base, J lost 0 bases, and 17 bases lay in between. CDR3 length: 17 amino acids. Germline V gene data show CDR1 as SGHRS and CDR2 as YFSETQ. The CDR3 spells CASSLRAVRASSYEQYF. The CDR3 nucleotides read TGCGCCAGCAGCTTGCGGGCCGTCCGAGCCAGCTCCTACGAGCAGTACTTC.

There are many counts of this clonotype. The chain uses TRBV25-1 and TRBJ2-3; D is ambiguous. The CDR3 contains 14 residues. Germline V gene data show CDR1 as MGHDK and CDR2 as SYGVNS. V was cut by 0 bases and J by 5 bases, with 9 bases left in between. The CDR3 here is CASSEYPEEDTQYF. CDR3 in DNA: TGTGCCAGCAGTGAATATCCCGAGGAAGATACGCAGTATTTT.

Many counts were recorded for this clonotype. This sequence joins TRBV28 and TRBJ2-4; TRBD2 matches 10 bases. This CDR3 is built from 18 residues. CDR1 is MDHEN and CDR2 is SYDVKM in the germline V gene. The ends lost 0 bases at V and 1 base at J; junction bases unmatched: 6. This CDR3 is CASSLWASGRRAKNIQYF. The DNA for the CDR3 is TGTGCCAGCAGTTTATGGGCTAGCGGGAGACGGGCCAAAAACATTCAGTACTTC.

This clonotype was counted ten times or more. The rearrangement uses TRBV14 and TRBJ2-1; 8 bases align to TRBD2. Germline CDR1 is SGHDN and CDR2 is FVKESK. This CDR3 region has 17 residues. V was clipped by 2 bases and J by 0 bases; unmatched bases: 6. As DNA, the CDR3 is TGTGCCAGCAGCCAACTAATAGCGGGATCCTCCTACAATGAGCAGTTCTTC. Its translation: CASSQLIAGSSYNEQFF.

Many counts were recorded for this clonotype. The V and J genes are TRBV7-9 and TRBJ1-4; a possible D gene is TRBD1 (5 bases). The CDR3 runs 14 residues. Germline loops: CDR1 SEHNR, CDR2 FQNEAQ (reference sequence). V lost 7 bases to trimming and J lost 5 bases, with 14 bases between them. CDR3 DNA: TGTGCCAGCACCTCGGGGGAGCTGAATGAAAAACTGTTTTTT. Translated: CASTSGELNEKLFF.

This clonotype appeared many times. The chain uses TRBV10-2 and TRBJ2-3; D perhaps matches TRBD1 (5 bases). In germline, CDR1 is WSHSY, CDR2 SAAADI. The CDR3 consists of 13 residues. V gave up 2 bases and J gave up 8 bases, with 11 bases separating them. CDR3 in amino acids: CASSERGLGTQYF. In DNA, the CDR3 is TGCGCCAGCAGTGAGAGGGGTTTAGGTACGCAGTATTTT.

This clonotype was counted a few times. In DNA, the CDR3 is TGCGCCAGCAGCTTTGTGGACGGGACCCAGTACTTC. Residues: CASSFVDGTQYF. The chain employs TRBV5-1 and TRBJ2-5; no firm D call. Trimming left V 2 bases short and J 7 bases short, with 9 bases between. Germline V gene lookup returns CDR1 SGHRS and CDR2 YFSETQ. This CDR3 has 12 residues.

At least ten counts were recorded for this clonotype. This sequence joins TRBV20-1 and TRBJ2-5, with a tentative D call TRBD1 (5 bases). The V gene's germline CDR1 is DFQATT and CDR2 SNEGSKA (reference sequence). The CDR3 has 11 amino acids. Trimming left V 3 bases short and J 7 bases short, with 9 bases between. This CDR3 reads CSARGLGTQYF. For the CDR3, the DNA is TGCAGTGCTAGGGGGCTTGGGACCCAGTACTTC.

This clonotype was found many times. The V call is TRBV28, the J call TRBJ2-1, with 7 bases that match TRBD2. V shed 3 bases and J 7 bases; nucleotides not matched to a gene: 9. The CDR3 consists of 15 residues. Germline lookup yields CDR1 MDHEN and CDR2 SYDVKM. Here the CDR3 DNA reads TGTGCCAGCAGTTTCTGGTCCCCGCGGGAGAATGAGCAGTTCTTC. It encodes CASSFWSPRENEQFF.

This clonotype was counted at least ten times. The J gene is TRBJ2-2, the V gene TRBV14; tentatively, D is TRBD1 (5 bases). Germline V gene sequence: CDR1 SGHDN, CDR2 FVKESK. Trimming removed 2 bases at V and 4 bases at J, with 17 bases between. There are 17 residues in the CDR3. The CDR3 region is CASSQWQGLSSTGELFF. DNA for the CDR3: TGTGCCAGCAGCCAATGGCAGGGTTTATCGAGCACCGGGGAGCTGTTTTTT.

This clonotype showed up many times. The CDR3 sequence: CASSPARMQVYGYTF. CDR3 sequence (DNA): TGTGCCAGCTCACCAGCTAGAATGCAGGTCTATGGCTACACCTTC. The J gene is TRBJ1-2, the V gene TRBV18; no reliable D call. Trimming cost V 2 bases and J 4 bases, with 14 bases left between them. The germline V gene encodes CDR1 KGHSH and CDR2 LQKENI. This CDR3 region has 15 residues.

This clonotype has at least ten counts. This rearrangement joins TRBV6-1 to TRBJ2-7; D may match TRBD1 or TRBD2 (5 bases each). V lost 7 bases, J lost 4 bases, and 17 bases lay in between. CDR3 length: 14 amino acids. Germline CDR1 and CDR2: MNHNS and SASEGT. CDR3 coding DNA: TGTGCCAGCACCTACGGCCAGGGAGCATACGAGCAGTACTTC. Its translation: CASTYGQGAYEQYF.

The chain is built from TRBV18 and TRBJ2-6; D gene ambiguous. The CDR3 covers 15 residues. Germline V lookup: CDR1 KGHSH, CDR2 LQKENI. Deletions cut 3 bases from V and 3 bases from J, with 9 bases between. CDR3 region: CASSPFTVGANVLTF. In DNA form, the CDR3 reads TGTGCCAGCTCACCGTTTACAGTTGGGGCCAACGTCCTGACTTTC.

This chain joins TRBV25-1 and TRBJ1-2, with a tentative D call TRBD1 (5 bases). The CDR3 covers 13 residues. Trimming took 7 bases from V and 7 from J, leaving 16 bases between them. Germline lookup yields CDR1 MGHDK and CDR2 SYGVNS. In DNA form, the CDR3 reads TGTGCCAGCACCAGGGCGGACCTCGGTGGCTACACCTTC. The encoded protein is CASTRADLGGYTF.

This clonotype was observed a few times. The CDR3 sequence is CASSPGQWTDTQYF. CDR3 DNA sequence: TGTGCCAGCAGCCCCGGACAGTGGACAGATACGCAGTATTTT. V gene TRBV7-3 combines with J gene TRBJ2-3; maybe TRBD1 (6 bases). CDR1 SGHTA and CDR2 FQGTGA come from the germline V gene. The CDR3 runs to 14 residues. V was cut by 5 bases and J by 3 bases, with 12 bases left in between. Supplemented by reference TRBV7-3 and TRBJ2-3, the full variable domain reads GAGVSQTPSNKVTEKGKYVELRCDPISGHTALYWYRQSLGQGPEFLIYFQGTGAADDSGLPNDRFFAVRPEGSVSTLKIQRTERGDSAVYLCASSPGQWTDTQYFGPGTRLTVL.

The rearrangement joins TRBV5-1 to TRBJ2-1, with 13 bases fitting TRBD2. The trim removed 0 bases at V and 6 bases at J, leaving 6 bases unmatched. The CDR3 has 17 residues. The germline gives CDR1 SGHRS, CDR2 YFSETQ. Here the CDR3 reads CASSLGSGTSGTNEQFF. The CDR3 DNA follows: TGCGCCAGCAGCTTGGGGTCCGGGACTAGCGGGACCAATGAGCAGTTCTTC.

This clonotype appeared a few times. The chain couples TRBV7-8 to TRBJ2-3; 9 nucleotides align to TRBD2. This CDR3 is 14 amino acids long. Germline CDR1 SGHVS, CDR2 FQNEAQ. The CDR3 DNA reads TGTGCTACAATCGCGGGGGGGCGTGGAGATACGCAGTATTTT. Its protein product is CATIAGGRGDTQYF.

Concerning this clonotype: A read error may produce the germline difference seen at one junction end. The gene calls are TRBV2 and TRBJ2-7; tentatively, D is TRBD1 (6 bases). The CDR3 consists of 12 residues. Germline CDR1 is SNHLY and CDR2 is FYNNEI. CDR3 protein: CAGRTETGIEYF. CDR3 DNA sequence: TGTGCCGGCAGGACAGAGACAGGTATTGAGTACTTC.

At least ten counts were recorded for this clonotype. This sequence joins TRBV3-1 and TRBJ1-2, with D possibly being TRBD1 (5 bases). The germline V gene encodes CDR1 LGHDT and CDR2 YNNKEL (reference sequence). The V and J ends lost 1 base and 4 bases respectively, with 16 bases between them. This CDR3 has 16 amino acids. CDR3 amino acids: CASSQGIRGPSYGYTF. The DNA of the CDR3 is TGTGCCAGCAGCCAAGGGATTAGGGGACCCTCCTATGGCTACACCTTC.

This clonotype was recorded at least ten times. The gene calls are TRBV7-3 and TRBJ2-1; TRBD2 matches 11 bases. Losses at the gene ends were 4 bases for V and 5 bases for J; bases not matched to a gene: 4. CDR3 length: 15 amino acids. Germline values: CDR1 SGHTA, CDR2 FQGTGA. CDR3 DNA: TGTGCCAGCAGCTATGGGACTAGCGGAAACAATGAGCAGTTCTTC. Protein: CASSYGTSGNNEQFF.

Many counts were recorded for this clonotype. The rearrangement links TRBV20-1 to TRBJ1-5; a possible D gene is TRBD1 (6 bases). The CDR3 length is 16 residues. The germline V gene encodes CDR1 DFQATT and CDR2 SNEGSKA (reference sequence). The V end was cut by 1 base, the J end by 6 bases, with 19 bases between. CDR3 region: CSARAPRNRASQPQHF. For the CDR3, the DNA is TGCAGTGCTAGAGCCCCAAGAAACAGGGCAAGTCAGCCCCAGCATTTT.